Each of the 11 T cell receptor beta chains below was sequenced from the same sample in a study of response to subunit inactivated influenza vaccine. TCRdb independently ran MiXCR on the RT-PCR reads; one entry per CDR3 protein. Of about 650,000 distinct CDR3 sequences listed, 15% to 17% are singletons. Sequenced here: PBMCs from blood, sampled 12 days after vaccination. The receptor set was obtained from a man in his forties or fifties who received an inactivated influenza vaccine.

The chain links TRBV2 to TRBJ1-4; D call uncertain. The CDR3 contains 13 residues. Germline CDR1 is SNHLY and CDR2 is FYNNEI. The V gene lost 6 bases and the J gene lost 4 bases, with 9 bases spanning the gap. CDR3 in amino acids: CASRSSGNEKLFF. The CDR3 coding sequence is TGTGCCAGCAGATCCTCGGGTAATGAAAAACTGTTTTTT.

CDR3 DNA sequence: TGTGCCACCAGTGACTATCTAGCGGGGAGCTCCTACAATGAGCAGTTCTTC. It is translated as CATSDYLAGSSYNEQFF. The chain has TRBV24-1 and TRBJ2-1; 9 bases map to TRBD2. CDR3 size: 17 residues. Germline V gene lookup returns CDR1 KGHDR and CDR2 SFDVKD. The V and J ends lost 4 bases and 0 bases, in that order; junction bases with no gene match: 6.

The rearrangement links TRBV12-3 or TRBV12-4 to TRBJ2-5; 15 bases match TRBD2. Trimming cost V 4 bases and J 5 bases; bases outside gene matches: 8. The CDR3 totals 17 residues. CDR3 in amino acids: CASSSGLAGGPWETQYF. In nucleotides, the CDR3 is TGTGCCAGCAGTTCCGGACTAGCGGGGGGGCCTTGGGAGACCCAGTACTTC.

This clonotype was seen ten or more times. In nucleotides, the CDR3 is TGTGCCAGCAGCGTAGAAGGGAGGGACAATGAGCAGTTCTTC. Translated: CASSVEGRDNEQFF. V and J are TRBV9 and TRBJ2-1; TRBD2 matches at 7 bases. The CDR3 extends over 14 amino acids. After removal of 0 bases from V and 5 bases from J, the junction contained 2 bases not matched to a gene. The germline CDR1 and CDR2 sequences are SGDLS and YYNGEE.

This chain joins TRBV20-1 and TRBJ2-7; tentatively, D is TRBD1 (5 bases). The CDR3 has 14 residues. CDR1 DFQATT and CDR2 SNEGSKA come from the germline V gene (reference sequence). Trimming stripped 0 bases from V and 5 bases from J, with 14 bases between. The CDR3 spells CSARDHTGIDEQYF. The DNA for the CDR3 is TGCAGTGCTAGAGATCATACAGGTATAGACGAGCAGTACTTC.

The V call is TRBV4-1, the J call TRBJ1-6; D gene uncertain. CDR3 size: 15 residues. Germline V gene lookup returns CDR1 MGHRA and CDR2 YSYEKL. The V end was cut by 1 base, the J end by 3 bases, with 7 bases between. CDR3 amino acids: CASSQVFSYNSPLHF. CDR3 in DNA: TGCGCCAGCAGCCAAGTGTTCAGCTATAATTCACCCCTCCACTTT.

This clonotype turned up a few times. The chain has TRBV15 and TRBJ2-1, with TRBD2 matching 15 bases. V shed 11 bases, J shed 3 bases, and the junction held 8 bases outside the gene matches. The germline V gene has CDR1 LNHNV and CDR2 YYDKDF (reference sequence). CDR3 size: 16 residues. The CDR3 bases are TGTGCCCTTGGGACTAGCGGGAGGAAGGGCTACAATGAGCAGTTCTTC. It translates to CALGTSGRKGYNEQFF.

This clonotype was found a few times. The rearrangement joins TRBV14 to TRBJ2-1; tentative D call: TRBD1 (6 bases). The CDR3 totals 12 residues. CDR1 is SGHDN and CDR2 is FVKESK in the germline V gene. Trimming cost V 4 bases and J 9 bases, with 10 bases left between them. In DNA form, the CDR3 reads TGTGCCAGCAGCCGGGGGCCGGGTGAGCAGTTCTTC. Amino acid sequence: CASSRGPGEQFF. The variable domain in full, with the rest retrieved from reference TRBV14 and TRBJ2-1, is EAGVTQFPSHSVIEKGQTVTLRCDPISGHDNLYWYRRVMGKEIKFLLHFVKESKQDESGMPNNRFLAERTGGTYSTLKVQPAELEDSGVYFCASSRGPGEQFFGPGTRLTVL.

This clonotype was counted only a few times. The CDR3 is CASSFTVGGGDWSSYNEQFF. The CDR3 DNA sequence: TGTGCCAGCAGCTTCACGGTGGGCGGGGGGGACTGGAGCTCCTACAATGAGCAGTTCTTC. The J gene is TRBJ2-1, the V gene TRBV11-1, with TRBD2 matching over 9 bases. Trimming cost V 3 bases and J 0 bases; bases outside gene matches: 15. Per the germline V gene, CDR1 is SGHAT and CDR2 is FQDESV (reference sequence). This CDR3 is 20 amino acids long.

This clonotype was recorded a few times. The chain links TRBV27 to TRBJ2-3, with 12 bases identical to TRBD2. Germline trimming cut 5 bases from V and 4 bases from J; bases unmatched to any gene: 10. From germline, CDR1 is MNHEY and CDR2 SMNVEV (reference sequence). The length of the CDR3 is 17 residues. The CDR3 loop is CASSTVPSGRAPDTQYF. The CDR3 DNA is TGTGCCAGCAGTACCGTCCCTAGCGGGAGGGCCCCAGATACGCAGTATTTT.

This sequence joins TRBV24-1 and TRBJ1-2; 11 nucleotides line up with TRBD1. V shed 3 bases and J 7 bases; nucleotides not matched to a gene: 6. The CDR3 totals 15 residues. Germline-derived CDR1 and CDR2 are KGHDR and SFDVKD. CDR3 sequence reads: CATSDDPDRGLGYTF. As DNA, the CDR3 is TGTGCCACCAGTGATGACCCGGACAGGGGGCTTGGCTACACCTTC.